This T cell receptor beta chain comes out of a study of response to subunit inactivated influenza vaccine. The study, taken as a whole, reports: The study's authors posited that every seasonal influenza vaccination enlists few new T cells.

The CDR3 is 16 residues long. V lost 6 bases, J lost 3 bases, and 20 bases lay in between. Germline V gives CDR1 SGHVS, CDR2 FQNEAQ. In TCRdb, the RT-PCR reads were re-called with MiXCR into one record per CDR3 protein. The sample carries 600,000 to 850,000 distinct CDR3 sequences, about 15% recorded once. This clonotype was seen a handful of times. Its cognate antigen is unknown. The specimen comprised PBMCs from blood, sampled 14 to 15 days before vaccination. V and J are TRBV7-8 and TRBJ2-5, with D maybe TRBD2 (6 bases). The receptor was derived from a man aged 50-60 years who received an inactivated influenza vaccine. CDR3 nucleotide sequence: TGTGCCAGCAGTAGATTCGGGGACTGGAAGAAAGAGACCCAGTACTTC. Translating gives CASSRFGDWKKETQYF.